The sequence of this TCR beta chain was determined in a study of T cell responses to AZD1222 COVID-19 vaccine. Study results and caveats: Two AZD1222 doses significantly raised spike-specific TCR breadth and depth over controls. With dominance at 160-218 and 743-854, vaccine-associated CD4 TCRs spanned spike. Repertoire sampling occurred only after the peak T cell response.

Clones were read by immunoSEQ multiplex PCR, and TCRdb kept only the in-frame ones, dropping some. In the table there are over 130,000 clones, around nine tenths of which are singletons. The CDR3 has 16 amino acids. The V gene's germline CDR1 is MNHEY and CDR2 SMNVEV (reference sequence). Deletions cut 2 bases from V and 10 bases from J, with 21 bases between. As regards this clone: Its antigen remains unknown.

The chain recombines TRBV27 with TRBJ2-1; D is tentatively TRBD1 or TRBD2 (6 bases each). The TCR sequence derives from an adult who received the AZD1222 COVID-19 vaccine. The material was peripheral blood, obtained 28 days after the second AZD1222 dose. The CDR3 DNA is TGTGCCAGCAGTTTAGGTAGTGACCCTCGGGGGCTAGAGCAGTTCTTC. Its translation is CASSLGSDPRGLEQFF.